The 18 T cell receptor beta chains given below trace back to one sample, sequenced in a study of tumor-infiltrating lymphocytes in glioblastoma multiforme. Three nested ARM-PCR rounds with V-beta and C-beta primers built TCRB libraries. TCRdb independently ran MiXCR on the multiplex PCR reads; one entry per CDR3 protein. The sample contains about 32,000 distinct CDR3 sequences, 61% of which appear only once. The sequenced sample was brain tumor tissue. The source of these receptors is a male donor with glioblastoma.

For this clonotype: Compared with germline, one end of the junction differs, possibly owing to a read error. The rearrangement uses TRBV4-1 and TRBJ2-5; TRBD1 agrees at 11 bases. Germline CDR1 MGHRA, CDR2 YSYEKL. This CDR3 is built from 15 residues. The CDR3 DNA reads TGCCCCAGCAGCCTAGACGGACAGGGGGCAAAGACCCAGTACTTC. Translation gives CPSSLDGQGAKTQYF.

The chain recombines TRBV20-1 with TRBJ1-5; D gene uncertain. Trimming removed 5 bases at V and 5 bases at J, with 19 bases between. This CDR3 contains 15 residues. The V gene's germline CDR1 is DFQATT and CDR2 SNEGSKA (reference sequence). The CDR3 loop is CSAHRGPSGDQPQHF. The CDR3 DNA reads TGCAGTGCTCACCGAGGGCCAAGTGGGGATCAGCCCCAGCATTTT.

The genes are TRBV7-3 and TRBJ2-7, with TRBD2 matching 7 bases. V trimming: 3 bases; J trimming: 5 bases; junction bases outside the gene matches: 4. The CDR3 totals 13 residues. The germline V gene encodes CDR1 SGHTA and CDR2 FQGTGA. Written as DNA, the CDR3 is TGTGCCAGCAGCTTGGGGGGGAGCAACGAGCAGTACTTC. As protein: CASSLGGSNEQYF. The full variable domain, rest sourced from reference TRBV7-3 and TRBJ2-7, is GAGVSQTPSNKVTEKGKYVELRCDPISGHTALYWYRQSLGQGPEFLIYFQGTGAADDSGLPNDRFFAVRPEGSVSTLKIQRTERGDSAVYLCASSLGGSNEQYFGPGTRLTVT.

Concerning this clonotype itself: A read error is likely, as this CDR3 ends without the conserved phenylalanine or tryptophan. No DNA is shown, since the ends of the CDR3 on it are uncertain; the CDR3 is the one TCRdb lists. The J gene is TRBJ2-7, the V gene TRBV20-1; the table's TRBD1 call for D was not verified on the DNA. The length of the CDR3 is 13 amino acids, counting both ends. Germline-derived CDR1 and CDR2 are DFQATT and SNEGSKA (reference sequence). The CDR3 sequence is CSARLPGRPEEYS.

The CDR3 loop is CASTEGRDPYNEQFF. CDR3 nucleotides: TGTGCCAGCACCGAAGGACGGGACCCCTACAATGAGCAGTTCTTC. V and J are TRBV2 and TRBJ2-1, with D perhaps being TRBD1 or TRBD2 (5 bases each). V was clipped by 7 bases and J by 2 bases, with 15 bases between them. Germline CDR1 reads SNHLY; CDR2 reads FYNNEI. The CDR3 runs to 15 residues.

Comment on this clonotype: A much larger clone sits a single nucleotide away, making a read error possible. The chain is built from TRBV6-1 and TRBJ2-7; 9 positions match TRBD2. The CDR3 consists of 15 residues. Germline lookup yields CDR1 MNHNS and CDR2 SASEGT. CDR3 loop: CASGEALAGPYERYF. DNA for the CDR3: TGTGCCAGCGGTGAAGCCCTAGCGGGACCCTACGAGCGGTACTTC.

The V call is TRBV11-1, the J call TRBJ2-3; 9 bases fit TRBD2. V was clipped by 3 bases and J by 14 bases; unmatched bases: 15. The CDR3 contains 15 residues. Germline CDR1 reads SGHAT; CDR2 reads FQDESV (reference sequence). In DNA form, the CDR3 reads TGTGCCAGCAGCTTGACTAGCGGTCCCACAGATACGTGGTATTTT. This codes for CASSLTSGPTDTWYF.

A remark on this clonotype: Mismatch with germline at one junction end may stem from a read error. V and J are TRBV29-1 and TRBJ2-5; D ambiguous. The CDR3 has 14 amino acids. Germline V gene lookup returns CDR1 SQVTM and CDR2 ANQGSEA. The CDR3 protein is CSVAPVGGGETPYF. DNA for the CDR3: TGCAGCGTTGCCCCAGTGGGCGGTGGAGAGACCCCGTACTTC.

This chain links TRBV20-1 with TRBJ2-5; either TRBD1 or TRBD2 may supply D (5 bases each). The germline gives CDR1 DFQATT, CDR2 SNEGSKA (reference sequence). V dropped 4 bases and J dropped 7 bases, with 10 bases sitting between them. The CDR3 has 11 amino acids. The CDR3 region is CSAKGDGTQYF. In nucleotides, the CDR3 is TGCAGTGCTAAAGGGGACGGGACCCAGTACTTC.

At least ten counts were recorded for this clonotype. This chain joins TRBV29-1 and TRBJ2-7, with a tentative D call TRBD2 (5 bases). Trimming left V 6 bases short and J 0 bases short, with 9 bases between. The CDR3 runs 12 residues. The germline gives CDR1 SQVTM, CDR2 ANQGSEA. CDR3 residues: CSVVDYSYEQYF. The DNA for the CDR3 is TGCAGCGTGGTAGACTACTCCTACGAGCAGTACTTC.

The count of this clonotype is one. The chain combines TRBV20-1 with TRBJ1-2; 7 nucleotides line up with TRBD1. The CDR3 is 13 residues long. J was trimmed by 12 bases and V by 6 bases; bases with no gene match: 16. The germline CDR1 and CDR2 sequences are DFQATT and SNEGSKA (reference sequence). The CDR3 loop reads CSAGTEGHYDHTF. CDR3 nucleotides: TGCAGTGCCGGGACAGAAGGGCACTATGACCACACCTTC.

In its sample, this clonotype was seen many times. The V gene is TRBV28, the J gene TRBJ2-7, with 9 bases identical to TRBD1. Per germline, CDR1 MDHEN and CDR2 SYDVKM. The CDR3 has 15 residues. V was clipped by 3 bases and J by 4 bases; unmatched bases: 7. Here the CDR3 reads CASSFRTGEFYEQYF. In DNA form, the CDR3 reads TGTGCCAGCAGTTTCCGGACAGGGGAGTTTTACGAGCAGTACTTC.

A word on this clonotype: Its ends do not fully match the called genes, so a read error is possible. The V and J genes are TRBV5-4 and TRBJ2-3; 8 bases match TRBD2. The CDR3 covers 15 residues. CDR1 and CDR2 from the germline V gene are SGHNT and YYREEE (reference sequence). The CDR3 sequence: CVSSLSGSSGDTQYF. The CDR3 nucleotides read TGTGTCAGCAGCTTAAGCGGGAGTAGTGGCGATACGCAGTACTTT. The whole variable domain, filled in from reference TRBV5-4 and TRBJ2-3, reads ETGVTQSPTHLIKTRGQQVTLRCSSQSGHNTVSWYQQALGQGPQFIFQYYREEENGRGNFPPRFSGLQFPNYSSELNVNALELDDSALYLCVSSLSGSSGDTQYFGPGTRLTVL.

This clonotype is classed as medium-sized. The rearrangement links TRBV6-5 to TRBJ2-1; 8 positions agree with TRBD1. Germline assignment: CDR1 MNHEY and CDR2 SVGAGI. The CDR3 totals 15 residues. The V gene end was trimmed by 4 bases and the J gene end by 0 bases; junction bases not matched to a gene: 2. CDR3 in DNA: TGTGCCAGCAGTTTGGGGACAGGCTCCTACAATGAGCAGTTCTTC. This encodes CASSLGTGSYNEQFF.

This clonotype was detected many times. The chain couples TRBV6-6 to TRBJ2-3; D call uncertain. V was shortened by 2 bases and J by 0 bases, with 6 bases between the two germline ends. Germline V CDR1 and CDR2: MNHNY, SVGAGI (reference sequence). The CDR3 extends over 14 amino acids. CDR3 bases: TGTGCCAGCAGTTACCTAACTAGCACAGATACGCAGTATTTT. Amino acids: CASSYLTSTDTQYF.

V gene TRBV5-6 combines with J gene TRBJ1-5; D perhaps matches TRBD1 (6 bases). Trimming pared 2 bases from V and 0 bases from J, leaving 12 bases between. The CDR3 is made up of 16 amino acids. CDR1 SGHDT and CDR2 YYEEEE come from the germline V gene. CDR3 nucleotide sequence: TGTGCCAGCAGCTTCCAGGGGTTTAATAGCAATCAGCCCCAGCATTTT. This sequence encodes CASSFQGFNSNQPQHF.

With respect to this clonotype: With a much larger clone just one base away, this may be a read error. Likely a read error: the CDR3 ends without its conserved phenylalanine or tryptophan. The chain recombines TRBV28 with TRBJ1-5, with D uncertain. Per germline, CDR1 MDHEN and CDR2 SYDVKM. The V gene lost 7 bases and the J gene lost 0 bases, with 16 bases spanning the gap. This CDR3 region has 16 residues. CDR3 sequence (DNA): TGTGCCAGCATCGGTGGTGGTTTCGATAGCAATCAGCCCCAGCATCTT. This translates into CASIGGGFDSNQPQHL.

Note on this clonotype: One junction end does not reproduce the germline sequence, and a read error may be involved. This chain links TRBV11-2 with TRBJ2-2; TRBD2 matches 7 bases. CDR1 SGHAT and CDR2 FQNNGV come from the germline V gene. The CDR3 spans 20 residues. The CDR3: CTSTPSFGQGLAVNTGELFF. The CDR3 coding sequence is TGTACCAGTACCCCCTCGTTCGGCCAAGGGCTAGCGGTAAACACCGGGGAGCTGTTTTTT.